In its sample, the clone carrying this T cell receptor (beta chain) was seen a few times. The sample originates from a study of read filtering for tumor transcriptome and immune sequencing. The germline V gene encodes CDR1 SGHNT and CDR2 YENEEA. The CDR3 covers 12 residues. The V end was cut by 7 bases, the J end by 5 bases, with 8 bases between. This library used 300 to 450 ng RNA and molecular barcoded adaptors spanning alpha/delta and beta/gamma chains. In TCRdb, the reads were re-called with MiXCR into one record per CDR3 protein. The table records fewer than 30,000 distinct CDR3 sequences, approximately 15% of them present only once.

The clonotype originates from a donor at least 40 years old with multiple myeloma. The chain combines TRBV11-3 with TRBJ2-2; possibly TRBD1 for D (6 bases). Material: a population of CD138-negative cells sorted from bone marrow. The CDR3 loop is CASKRGTGELFF. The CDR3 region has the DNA TGTGCCAGCAAAAGGGGGACCGGGGAGCTGTTTTTT.